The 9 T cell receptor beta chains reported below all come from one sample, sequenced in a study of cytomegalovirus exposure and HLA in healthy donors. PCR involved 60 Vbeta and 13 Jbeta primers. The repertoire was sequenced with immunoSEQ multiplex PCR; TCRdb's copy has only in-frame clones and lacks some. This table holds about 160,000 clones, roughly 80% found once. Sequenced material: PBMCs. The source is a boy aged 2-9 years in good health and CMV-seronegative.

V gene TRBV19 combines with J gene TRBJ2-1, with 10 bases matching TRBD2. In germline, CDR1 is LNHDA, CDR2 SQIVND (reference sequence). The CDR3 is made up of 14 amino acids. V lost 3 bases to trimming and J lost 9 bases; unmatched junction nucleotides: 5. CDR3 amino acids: CASSIASGSGEQFF. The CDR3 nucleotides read TGTGCCAGTAGTATTGCTAGCGGGAGTGGTGAGCAGTTCTTC.

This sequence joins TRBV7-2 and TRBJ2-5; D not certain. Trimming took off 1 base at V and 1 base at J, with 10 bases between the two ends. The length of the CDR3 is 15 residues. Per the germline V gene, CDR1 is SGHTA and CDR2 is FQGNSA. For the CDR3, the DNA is TGTGCCAGCAGCTTAGTCGCCGCTATCCAAGAGACCCAGTACTTC. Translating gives CASSLVAAIQETQYF.

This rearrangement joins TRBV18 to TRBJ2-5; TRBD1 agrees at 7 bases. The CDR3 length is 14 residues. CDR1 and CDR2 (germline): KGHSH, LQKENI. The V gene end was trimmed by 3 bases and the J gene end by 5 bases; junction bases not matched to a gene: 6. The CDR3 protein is CASSPQDRLETQYF. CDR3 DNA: TGTGCCAGCTCACCGCAGGACAGGTTGGAGACCCAGTACTTC.

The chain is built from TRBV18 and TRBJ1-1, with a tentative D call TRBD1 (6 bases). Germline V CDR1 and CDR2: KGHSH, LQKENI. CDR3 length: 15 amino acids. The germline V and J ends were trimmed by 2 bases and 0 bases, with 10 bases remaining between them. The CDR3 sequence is CASSPSGQMNTEAFF. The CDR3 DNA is TGTGCCAGCTCACCATCCGGACAGATGAACACTGAAGCTTTCTTT.

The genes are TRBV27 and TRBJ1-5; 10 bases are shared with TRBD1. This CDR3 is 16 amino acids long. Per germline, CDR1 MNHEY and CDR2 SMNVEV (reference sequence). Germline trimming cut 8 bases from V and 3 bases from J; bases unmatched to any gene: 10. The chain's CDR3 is CASSDRTGGPNQPQHF. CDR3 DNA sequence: TGTGCCAGCTCTGACAGGACAGGGGGTCCCAATCAGCCCCAGCATTTT.

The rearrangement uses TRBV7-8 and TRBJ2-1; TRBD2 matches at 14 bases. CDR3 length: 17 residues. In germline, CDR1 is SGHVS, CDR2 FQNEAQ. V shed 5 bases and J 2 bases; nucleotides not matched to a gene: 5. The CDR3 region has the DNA TGTGCCAGCAGCACAGGACTAGCGGGAGGACCCTACAATGAGCAGTTCTTC. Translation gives CASSTGLAGGPYNEQFF.

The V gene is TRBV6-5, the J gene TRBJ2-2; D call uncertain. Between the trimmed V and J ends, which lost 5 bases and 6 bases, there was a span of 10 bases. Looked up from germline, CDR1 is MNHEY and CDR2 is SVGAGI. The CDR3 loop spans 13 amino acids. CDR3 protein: CASSEAIAGELFF. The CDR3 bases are TGTGCCAGCAGTGAAGCAATAGCCGGGGAGCTGTTTTTT.

In DNA form, the CDR3 reads TGTGCCAGTAGTATCAGGGGCAAATGGCATAGGCAGTTCTTC. Encoded protein: CASSIRGKWHRQFF. The V call is TRBV19, the J call TRBJ2-1, with D perhaps TRBD1 (6 bases). Trimming removed 3 bases from V and 12 bases from J, with 18 bases in between. Germline V gives CDR1 LNHDA, CDR2 SQIVND (reference sequence). The CDR3 has 14 amino acids.

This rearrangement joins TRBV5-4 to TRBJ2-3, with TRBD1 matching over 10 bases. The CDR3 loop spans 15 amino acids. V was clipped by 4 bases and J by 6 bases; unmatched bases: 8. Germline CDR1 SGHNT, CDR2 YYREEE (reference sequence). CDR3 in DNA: TGTGCCAGCAGCCTCCGGGACAGGGGTTCCGATACGCAGTATTTT. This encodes CASSLRDRGSDTQYF.